This paragraph reports one T cell receptor (beta chain). These data originate in a study of cytomegalovirus exposure and HLA in healthy donors. PCR involved 60 Vbeta and 13 Jbeta primers. The protocol was immunoSEQ multiplex PCR, while the TCRdb copy is restricted to in-frame clones and leaves out a portion. This table has about 140,000 clones, around 77% appearing once. Sequenced input: PBMCs. The TCR comes from a man in his late teens or twenties in good health and CMV-seronegative.

CDR3 in DNA: TGCGCCAGCAGCTTGTCTGACACCGGGGAGCTGTTTTTT. This gives the protein CASSLSDTGELFF. The V and J genes are TRBV5-1 and TRBJ2-2, with D unresolved. The CDR3 consists of 13 residues. Trimming shortened V by 1 base and J by 3 bases, and 4 bases separated the two germline ends. CDR1 and CDR2 from the germline V gene are SGHRS and YFSETQ.